Below, one T cell receptor beta chain is given with its context. The CDR3 has 14 amino acids. V was trimmed by 2 bases and J by 6 bases, leaving 14 bases between them. Looked up from germline, CDR1 is ENHRY and CDR2 is SYGVKD. These data originate in a study of control samples from healthy donors and cancer patients. Profiling relied on immunoSEQ multiplex PCR, and the TCRdb table lists in-frame clones only, not all of them. Of some 150,000 clones listed, about 94% are singletons. This TCR was recovered from a man aged 55-75 years with colorectal cancer. Sequenced sample: PBMCs. The rearrangement joins TRBV10-3 to TRBJ2-7; D might be TRBD1 (5 bases). CDR3 sequence: CAISERGSRSEQYF. For the CDR3, the DNA is TGTGCCATCAGTGAGAGGGGCTCCCGCAGCGAGCAGTACTTC.